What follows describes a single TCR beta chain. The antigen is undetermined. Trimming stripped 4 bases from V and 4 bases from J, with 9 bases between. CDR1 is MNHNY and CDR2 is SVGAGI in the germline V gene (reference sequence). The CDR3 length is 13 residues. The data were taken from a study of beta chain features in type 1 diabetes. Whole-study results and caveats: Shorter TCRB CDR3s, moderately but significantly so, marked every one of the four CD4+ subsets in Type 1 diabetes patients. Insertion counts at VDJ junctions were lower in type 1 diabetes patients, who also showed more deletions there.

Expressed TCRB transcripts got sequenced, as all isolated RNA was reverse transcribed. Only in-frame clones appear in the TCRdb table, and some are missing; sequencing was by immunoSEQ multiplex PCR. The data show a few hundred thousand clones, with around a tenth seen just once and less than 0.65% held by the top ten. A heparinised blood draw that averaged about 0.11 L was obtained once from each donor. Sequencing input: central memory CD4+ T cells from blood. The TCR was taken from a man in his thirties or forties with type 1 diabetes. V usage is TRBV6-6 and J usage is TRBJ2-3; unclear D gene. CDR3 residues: CASSLPGADTQYF. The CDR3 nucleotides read TGTGCCAGCAGTTTACCGGGTGCAGATACGCAGTATTTT.